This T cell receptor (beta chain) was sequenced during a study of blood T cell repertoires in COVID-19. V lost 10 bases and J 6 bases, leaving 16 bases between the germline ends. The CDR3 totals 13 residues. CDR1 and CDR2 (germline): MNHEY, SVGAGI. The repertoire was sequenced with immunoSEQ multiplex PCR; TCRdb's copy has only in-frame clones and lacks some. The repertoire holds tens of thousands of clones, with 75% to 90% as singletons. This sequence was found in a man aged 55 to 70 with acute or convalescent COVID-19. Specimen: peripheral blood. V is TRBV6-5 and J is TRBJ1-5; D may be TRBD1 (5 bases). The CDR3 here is CATGRELGQPQHF. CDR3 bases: TGTGCCACGGGACGGGAGCTTGGTCAGCCCCAGCATTTT.